One sample yielded the 27 T cell receptor beta chains listed below, sequenced in a study of T cell responses to AZD1222 COVID-19 vaccine. Produced via immunoSEQ multiplex PCR; TCRdb's table is partial and in-frame only. The sample carries about 140,000 clones, approximately 88% recorded once. The sample was peripheral blood, taken on day 0 of AZD1222 vaccination. The receptors derive from an adult in good health.

This clone was found a few times. V usage is TRBV6-5 and J usage is TRBJ2-7, with D possibly called TRBD1 or TRBD2 (5 bases each). The V gene's germline CDR1 is MNHEY and CDR2 SVGAGI. CDR3 length: 14 amino acids. Trimming stripped 4 bases from V and 0 bases from J, with 10 bases between. CDR3 residues: CASSSGPNSYEQYF. DNA of the CDR3: TGTGCCAGCAGTTCGGGACCGAACTCCTACGAGCAGTACTTC.

This clone appeared a single time. The chain recombines TRBV5-1 with TRBJ1-2; TRBD1 aligns across 7 bases. In germline, CDR1 is SGHRS, CDR2 YFSETQ. Unmatched junction bases numbered 7, after V lost 2 bases and J lost 6 bases. The CDR3 spans 14 residues. CDR3 DNA sequence: TGCGCCAGCAGCTTCTCCATTGGACAGGATGGCTACACCTTC. Protein: CASSFSIGQDGYTF. Drawing the rest from reference TRBV5-1 and TRBJ1-2, the complete variable domain is KAGVTQTPRYLIKTRGQQVTLSCSPISGHRSVSWYQQTPGQGLQFLFEYFSETQRNKGNFPGRFSGRQFSNSRSEMNVSTLELGDSALYLCASSFSIGQDGYTFGSGTRLTVV.

The rearrangement links TRBV28 to TRBJ1-3; the D gene is possibly TRBD1 (6 bases). Germline V gene sequence: CDR1 MDHEN, CDR2 SYDVKM. This CDR3 region has 16 residues. Trimming took 5 bases from V and 0 from J, leaving 14 bases between them. The CDR3 DNA follows: TGTGCCAGCAGTGGGGGAGGGGGTTACTCTGGAAACACCATATATTTT. This translates into CASSGGGGYSGNTIYF.

The chain is built from TRBV13 and TRBJ1-1; no reliable D call. V lost 5 bases and J lost 11, with 12 bases in between. This CDR3 contains 11 residues. Germline-derived CDR1 and CDR2 are PRHDT and FYEKMQ (reference sequence). CDR3 in amino acids: CASSRLMEAFF. CDR3 in DNA: TGTGCCAGCAGCCGTTTGATGGAGGCTTTCTTT.

The chain couples TRBV10-3 to TRBJ1-2, with TRBD1 matching over 8 bases. The CDR3 sequence is 14 residues long. V was pared by 4 bases and J by 6 bases, with 7 bases of the junction left unmatched. The germline V gene encodes CDR1 ENHRY and CDR2 SYGVKD. The DNA for the CDR3 is TGTGCCATCAGTGGGACAGGGTTAATCCATGGCTACACCTTC. Translation: CAISGTGLIHGYTF.

This chain joins TRBV5-6 and TRBJ2-2, with a weak D call TRBD1 (6 bases). Trimming took off 5 bases at V and 7 bases at J, with 12 bases between the two ends. Germline V gives CDR1 SGHDT, CDR2 YYEEEE. CDR3 length equals 13 residues. Here the CDR3 reads CASSKEGVGELFF. The CDR3 DNA sequence: TGTGCCAGCAGTAAAGAGGGGGTCGGGGAGCTGTTTTTT.

The V gene is TRBV11-2, the J gene TRBJ2-7; no reliable D call. Germline values: CDR1 SGHAT, CDR2 FQNNGV. This CDR3 spans 13 amino acids. The ends were cut back, 5 bases at V and 2 bases at J, with 10 bases in the middle. The CDR3 sequence: CASSQKDPYEQYF. CDR3 sequence (DNA): TGTGCCAGCAGCCAGAAAGACCCCTACGAGCAGTACTTC.

This chain joins TRBV29-1 and TRBJ2-3, with no clear D. V lost 7 bases and J 4 bases, leaving 9 bases between the germline ends. CDR3 length: 11 amino acids. CDR1 and CDR2 from the germline V gene are SQVTM and ANQGSEA. CDR3 nucleotide sequence: TGCAGCGAGCAGGCGGCAGATACGCAGTATTTT. Protein: CSEQAADTQYF.

The J gene is TRBJ1-2, the V gene TRBV24-1, with a possible D match to TRBD1 (5 bases). The germline V gene encodes CDR1 KGHDR and CDR2 SFDVKD. Trimming shortened V by 3 bases and J by 9 bases, and 19 bases separated the two germline ends. The CDR3 consists of 15 residues. The CDR3 spells CATSDQDNQRKSYTF. In nucleotides, the CDR3 is TGTGCCACCAGTGATCAGGACAACCAACGGAAAAGCTACACCTTC.

CDR3: CASSLNRGVDQPQHF. The CDR3 coding sequence is TGTGCCAGCAGCCTCAACAGGGGAGTGGATCAGCCCCAGCATTTT. J is TRBJ1-5 and V is TRBV6-5; 7 positions agree with TRBD1. The CDR3 extends over 15 amino acids. CDR1 is MNHEY, CDR2 SVGAGI, per germline. Trimming at V came to 6 bases and at J to 5 bases, leaving 10 bases not matched to a gene.

This sequence joins TRBV6-6 and TRBJ1-4; 10 positions match TRBD1. Unmatched junction bases numbered 8, after V lost 6 bases and J lost 7 bases. Germline CDR1 MNHNY, CDR2 SVGAGI (reference sequence). This CDR3 is 15 amino acids long. The CDR3 DNA is TGTGCCAGCAGAGGCCGCGGGACAGGGGTTGAAAAACTGTTTTTT. This codes for CASRGRGTGVEKLFF.

V usage is TRBV28 and J usage is TRBJ1-2; no firm D call. V shed 6 bases and J shed 0 bases, with 8 bases lying between them. The CDR3 is made up of 13 amino acids. Germline CDR1 and CDR2: MDHEN and SYDVKM. This CDR3 is CASRREANYGYTF. CDR3 in DNA: TGTGCCAGCAGGAGGGAAGCTAACTATGGCTACACCTTC.

J is TRBJ2-7 and V is TRBV28; 11 positions match TRBD1. Germline V gives CDR1 MDHEN, CDR2 SYDVKM. The ends lost 5 bases at V and 3 bases at J; junction bases unmatched: 6. CDR3 length equals 15 residues. The CDR3 DNA sequence: TGTGCCAGCAGTGACGGGACAGGGGGATTCTACGAGCAGTACTTC. Its protein product is CASSDGTGGFYEQYF.

The genes are TRBV12-3 or TRBV12-4 and TRBJ2-1; maybe TRBD1 (6 bases). The CDR3 sequence is 13 residues long. V was shortened by 5 bases and J by 6 bases, with 11 bases between the two germline ends. CDR3 in DNA: TGTGCCAGCAGTACAGGGAGCCCCAATGAGCAGTTCTTC. Its protein product is CASSTGSPNEQFF.

The table lists this clone with a count of one. This chain joins TRBV24-1 and TRBJ1-5; D remains unclear. Germline V lookup: CDR1 KGHDR, CDR2 SFDVKD. The CDR3 consists of 14 residues. V dropped 2 bases and J dropped 3 bases, with 7 bases sitting between them. The CDR3 DNA follows: TGTGCCACCAGTGATTGGGCAGTCAATCAGCCCCAGCATTTT. The encoded protein is CATSDWAVNQPQHF.

V usage is TRBV24-1 and J usage is TRBJ1-1, with TRBD1 matching over 10 bases. CDR1 and CDR2 (germline): KGHDR, SFDVKD. Trimming cost V 8 bases and J 2 bases; bases outside gene matches: 7. The CDR3 loop spans 15 amino acids. CDR3 region: CATTAGTGVNTEAFF. The CDR3 coding sequence is TGTGCCACCACCGCCGGGACAGGGGTAAACACTGAAGCTTTCTTT.

The chain employs TRBV2 and TRBJ2-1; 7 bases agree with TRBD2. This CDR3 contains 15 residues. V trimming: 4 bases; J trimming: 0 bases; junction bases outside the gene matches: 3. CDR1 SNHLY and CDR2 FYNNEI come from the germline V gene. The CDR3 spells CASSASGSSYNEQFF. CDR3 bases: TGTGCCAGCAGTGCTAGCGGCTCCTCCTACAATGAGCAGTTCTTC.

The chain has TRBV7-2 and TRBJ2-3, with a possible D match to TRBD2 (5 bases). Germline V lookup: CDR1 SGHTA, CDR2 FQGNSA. The V end was cut by 0 bases, the J end by 2 bases, with 6 bases between. CDR3 size: 14 residues. CDR3 protein: CASSLARVTDTQYF. CDR3 coding DNA: TGTGCCAGCAGCTTAGCGCGGGTCACAGATACGCAGTATTTT. The full variable domain, completed using reference TRBV7-2 and TRBJ2-3, is GAGVSQSPSNKVTEKGKDVELRCDPISGHTALYWYRQSLGQGLEFLIYFQGNSAPDKSGLPSDRFSAERTGGSVSTLTIQRTQQEDSAVYLCASSLARVTDTQYFGPGTRLTVL.

The rearrangement uses TRBV28 and TRBJ1-4; D is undetermined. The CDR3 has 15 residues. Germline V gives CDR1 MDHEN, CDR2 SYDVKM. Trimming left V 3 bases short and J 0 bases short, with 8 bases between. As DNA, the CDR3 is TGTGCCAGCAGTTTCCGGAGAGCAACTAATGAAAAACTGTTTTTT. It codes for CASSFRRATNEKLFF.

The genes are TRBV2 and TRBJ1-4; 10 nucleotides match TRBD1. The CDR3 has 15 residues. J was trimmed by 10 bases and V by 3 bases; bases with no gene match: 8. Germline V gene data show CDR1 as SNHLY and CDR2 as FYNNEI. The CDR3 sequence: CASSEGQGFEGKLFF. CDR3 coding DNA: TGTGCCAGCAGTGAGGGACAGGGGTTTGAGGGAAAACTGTTTTTT.

The V gene is TRBV6-5, the J gene TRBJ2-5; D is tentatively TRBD1 or TRBD2 (5 bases each). Trimming left V 0 bases short and J 5 bases short, with 13 bases between. The germline V gene has CDR1 MNHEY and CDR2 SVGAGI. This CDR3 has 15 amino acids. The CDR3: CASSYSTGRGETQYF. The CDR3 DNA reads as TGTGCCAGCAGTTACTCAACAGGTCGCGGGGAGACCCAGTACTTC.

In this sample, this clone turned up once. The J gene is TRBJ1-1, the V gene TRBV6-5, with no clear D. V shed 8 bases and J shed 10 bases, with 14 bases lying between them. The CDR3 contains 11 residues. Per the germline V gene, CDR1 is MNHEY and CDR2 is SVGAGI. The CDR3 loop is CASLFGQRAFF. CDR3 coding DNA: TGTGCCAGCTTGTTTGGCCAGAGAGCTTTCTTT.

The gene calls are TRBV5-1 and TRBJ1-6; 7 nucleotides line up with TRBD1. CDR1 and CDR2 (germline): SGHRS, YFSETQ. The J segment lost 9 bases and the V segment lost 0 bases, leaving 9 bases of the junction unmatched. This CDR3 has 16 residues. The CDR3 DNA sequence: TGCGCCAGCAGCTTGGGTGACAGGGCTGAGAGTTCACCCCTCCACTTT. This encodes CASSLGDRAESSPLHF.

In this sample, this clone turned up once. The chain carries TRBV3-1 (or the pseudogene TRBV3-2) and TRBJ1-4; 7 nucleotides align to TRBD1. The CDR3 is made up of 15 amino acids. The V gene end was trimmed by 4 bases and the J gene end by 7 bases; junction bases not matched to a gene: 9. The V gene's germline CDR1 is LGHDT and CDR2 YNNKEL (reference sequence). The CDR3: CASSPGTGEAEKLFF. The CDR3 region has the DNA TGTGCCAGCAGCCCAGGAACAGGGGAGGCTGAAAAACTGTTTTTT.

The chain is built from TRBV5-4 and TRBJ2-5, with TRBD1 matching over 7 bases. This CDR3 is built from 17 residues. The ends lost 4 bases at V and 4 bases at J; junction bases unmatched: 16. Germline CDR1 SGHNT, CDR2 YYREEE (reference sequence). The CDR3 DNA sequence: TGTGCCAGCAGCCCGGGGAGACAGGGTCCGAGCCGAGAGACCCAGTACTTC. It is translated as CASSPGRQGPSRETQYF.

J is TRBJ2-3 and V is TRBV2, with TRBD2 identical over 13 bases. Losses at the gene ends were 6 bases for V and 2 bases for J; bases not matched to a gene: 5. The length of the CDR3 is 16 residues. Germline-derived CDR1 and CDR2 are SNHLY and FYNNEI. CDR3 nucleotide sequence: TGTGCCAGCAGAACGGGACTAGCGGGGATCACAGATACGCAGTATTTT. It translates to CASRTGLAGITDTQYF.

This rearrangement joins TRBV2 to TRBJ1-6; D possibly corresponds to TRBD1 (5 bases). V dropped 6 bases and J dropped 4 bases, with 10 bases sitting between them. CDR3 length equals 14 residues. CDR1 and CDR2 from the germline V gene are SNHLY and FYNNEI. The CDR3 here is CASRATDYNSPLHF. The CDR3 nucleotides read TGTGCCAGCAGGGCGACAGATTATAATTCACCCCTCCACTTT.